This T cell receptor (beta chain) was observed in a study of T cells after posttransplantation cyclophosphamide. General study findings and limits: Later blood repertoires were often dominated by clones from the donor CD8+ memory compartment. Tissue-infiltrating T cells from skin or gut overlapped little with blood T cells. TRB clonality was highly associated with recipient CMV seropositivity and reactivation.

TCRdb's copy holds only in-frame clones and misses some; the assay was immunoSEQ multiplex PCR. The table lists tens of thousands of clones, around 84% of them singletons. As for this clone: Its antigen is undetermined.

The CDR3 contains 15 residues. Germline CDR1 is LNHDA and CDR2 is SQIVND (reference sequence). With 8 bases clipped from V and 4 bases from J, the junction kept 12 bases outside the gene matches. This TCR derives from a man aged 30 to 45 with a blood cancer, CMV-positive, and with a related stem cell donor. The specimen was PBMCs. V gene TRBV19 combines with J gene TRBJ2-5, with 8 positions matching TRBD1. CDR3 protein: CASSMPSGTGETQYF. CDR3 sequence (DNA): TGTGCCAGTTCGATGCCTTCCGGGACAGGAGAGACCCAGTACTTC.